The 16 T cell receptor beta chains below all came from one sample that was sequenced in a study of blood T cell repertoires in COVID-19. Sequencing was performed with immunoSEQ multiplex PCR; in TCRdb, only in-frame clones are kept and a portion is missing. The table has fewer than 300,000 clones, 81% seen once; the top ten hold roughly 2.9%. Sequencing was carried out using peripheral blood. The receptors originated from a woman in her sixties or seventies with active or convalescent COVID-19.

This clone was observed a single time. The junction and the germline gene differ at one end; a read error may be behind it. This chain joins TRBV4-1 and TRBJ2-5, with 8 nucleotides matching TRBD2. The germline V gene encodes CDR1 MGHRA and CDR2 YSYEKL. The CDR3 contains 14 residues. The CDR3 sequence: CASSQERGAGIINF. CDR3 DNA: TGCGCCAGCAGCCAAGAGCGGGGGGCTGGGATTATAAACTTC.

The J gene is TRBJ2-3, the V gene TRBV27; D is ambiguous. CDR3 length: 15 amino acids. Germline CDR1 and CDR2: MNHEY and SMNVEV (reference sequence). Trimming cost V 2 bases and J 0 bases, with 9 bases left between them. The CDR3 DNA reads TGTGCCAGCAGTTTAACAAGTCTTAGCACAGATACGCAGTATTTT. Translated, it gives CASSLTSLSTDTQYF.

This chain uses TRBV4-3 with TRBJ2-3; 11 positions agree with TRBD2. CDR1 and CDR2 (germline): LGHNA, YSLEER. CDR3 length equals 16 residues. Trimming cost V 4 bases and J 1 base; bases outside gene matches: 4. CDR3 protein: CASSLSGGAGTDTQYF. The CDR3 nucleotides are TGCGCCAGCAGCCTTAGCGGGGGGGCAGGCACAGATACGCAGTATTTT.

In this sample, this clone turned up a few times. This chain connects TRBV4-3 to TRBJ2-5; 9 nucleotides line up with TRBD1. The V segment lost 2 bases and the J segment 5 bases; nucleotides outside the gene matches: 12. Per the germline V gene, CDR1 is LGHNA and CDR2 is YSLEER. CDR3 length equals 17 residues. The chain's CDR3 is CASSQNTLGQGGETQYF. The CDR3 coding sequence is TGCGCCAGCAGCCAAAATACGCTGGGACAGGGAGGCGAGACCCAGTACTTC.

This chain links TRBV19 with TRBJ1-2; 9 nucleotides match TRBD1. Germline CDR1 LNHDA, CDR2 SQIVND (reference sequence). The length of the CDR3 is 15 residues. V trimming: 10 bases; J trimming: 0 bases; junction bases outside the gene matches: 9. The CDR3 DNA follows: TGTGCCACAACGACGACAGGGGGTCCTAACTATGGCTACACCTTC. Residues: CATTTTGGPNYGYTF.

The chain recombines TRBV27 with TRBJ2-7; TRBD2 matches 8 bases. This CDR3 spans 17 amino acids. Germline CDR1 reads MNHEY; CDR2 reads SMNVEV (reference sequence). Trimming at V came to 3 bases and at J to 5 bases, leaving 15 bases not matched to a gene. For the CDR3, the DNA is TGTGCCAGCAGTTTCGGCGGGGGGCCAATCTTGGGCAACGAGCAGTACTTC. Translating it yields CASSFGGGPILGNEQYF.

The chain employs TRBV18 and TRBJ2-4, with a tentative D call TRBD2 (5 bases). Germline V lookup: CDR1 KGHSH, CDR2 LQKENI. The CDR3 is 12 amino acids. V gave up 6 bases and J gave up 5 bases, with 8 bases separating them. The CDR3 DNA follows: TGTGCCAGCTCGGCAGCGGAAAACATTCAGTACTTC. It specifies CASSAAENIQYF.

This clone was detected only a few times. The chain carries TRBV30 and TRBJ1-5, with TRBD1 matching 7 bases. The germline gives CDR1 GTSNPN, CDR2 SVGIG (reference sequence). The junction had 4 bases not matched to a gene; V was cut back by 0 bases and J by 5 bases. The CDR3 runs 14 residues. The CDR3 bases are TGTGCCTGGAGTGTACTTACAGGGGATCAGCCCCAGCATTTT. Residues: CAWSVLTGDQPQHF. Drawing the rest from reference TRBV30 and TRBJ1-5, the complete variable domain is SQTIHQWPATLVQPVGSPLSLECTVEGTSNPNLYWYRQAAGRGLQLLFYSVGIGQISSEVPQNLSASRPQDRQFILSSKKLLLSDSGFYLCAWSVLTGDQPQHFGDGTRLSIL.

The V gene is TRBV7-3, the J gene TRBJ1-1; a possible D gene is TRBD1 (6 bases). V shed 5 bases and J shed 10 bases, with 17 bases lying between them. Germline V CDR1 and CDR2: SGHTA, FQGTGA. There are 13 residues in the CDR3. CDR3 protein: CASSPQQRGRAFF. The CDR3 nucleotides read TGTGCCAGCAGCCCCCAACAGCGGGGGCGAGCTTTCTTT.

CDR3 sequence reads: CASSQERGEAFF. As DNA, the CDR3 is TGTGCCAGCAGCCAGGAACGGGGTGAAGCTTTCTTT. The chain couples TRBV3-1 (or the pseudogene TRBV3-2) to TRBJ1-1; D unclear. V gave up 3 bases and J gave up 7 bases, with 9 bases separating them. Germline CDR1 is LGHDT and CDR2 is YNNKEL (reference sequence). The CDR3 sequence is 12 residues long.

V gene TRBV7-3 combines with J gene TRBJ2-1; 11 nucleotides align to TRBD2. The CDR3 is 16 residues long. V lost 5 bases and J lost 12; bases outside the gene matches: 15. In germline, CDR1 is SGHTA, CDR2 FQGTGA. DNA of the CDR3: TGTGCCAGCAGCCGTCAACCAACTAGCGGGGGAACGGGGCAGTTCTTC. Amino acids: CASSRQPTSGGTGQFF. Full variable domain (missing parts from reference TRBV7-3 and TRBJ2-1): GAGVSQTPSNKVTEKGKYVELRCDPISGHTALYWYRQSLGQGPEFLIYFQGTGAADDSGLPNDRFFAVRPEGSVSTLKIQRTERGDSAVYLCASSRQPTSGGTGQFFGPGTRLTVL.

This sequence joins TRBV10-1 and TRBJ1-5, with 10 bases fitting TRBD1. The V gene's germline CDR1 is WNHNN and CDR2 SYGVQD (reference sequence). There are 17 residues in the CDR3. V gave up 11 bases and J gave up 7 bases; unmatched junction bases: 20. CDR3 residues: CAARRDRGPIYGQPQHF. CDR3 nucleotide sequence: TGCGCCGCACGCCGGGACAGGGGCCCTATCTACGGACAGCCCCAGCATTTT.

V usage is TRBV11-3 and J usage is TRBJ2-3, with TRBD1 as a possible D gene (6 bases). The V end was cut by 6 bases, the J end by 2 bases, with 18 bases between. Germline V gene sequence: CDR1 SGHNT, CDR2 YENEEA. This CDR3 has 16 residues. CDR3 amino acids: CASRRIRDTATDTQYF. DNA of the CDR3: TGTGCCAGCAGGAGGATCCGGGACACAGCCACAGATACGCAGTATTTT.

The chain joins TRBV7-2 to TRBJ1-3, with D possibly TRBD1 on 5 matching bases. CDR1 and CDR2 from the germline V gene are SGHTA and FQGNSA. There are 14 residues in the CDR3. V lost 3 bases and J 1 base, leaving 7 bases between the germline ends. The CDR3 reads CASSFAGSGNTIYF. As DNA, the CDR3 is TGTGCCAGCAGCTTCGCAGGGTCTGGAAACACCATATATTTT.

V is TRBV7-2 and J is TRBJ2-3; TRBD2 is a possible D gene (6 bases). V gave up 4 bases and J gave up 0 bases, with 14 bases separating them. The CDR3 consists of 16 residues. The germline gives CDR1 SGHTA, CDR2 FQGNSA. The CDR3 is CASSSQASASTDTQYF. The CDR3 DNA is TGTGCCAGCAGCTCTCAGGCTAGCGCTAGCACAGATACGCAGTATTTT. Supplemented by reference TRBV7-2 and TRBJ2-3, the full variable domain reads GAGVSQSPSNKVTEKGKDVELRCDPISGHTALYWYRQSLGQGLEFLIYFQGNSAPDKSGLPSDRFSAERTGGSVSTLTIQRTQQEDSAVYLCASSSQASASTDTQYFGPGTRLTVL.

The CDR3 protein is CASSPSVTRRTEAFF. The CDR3 bases are TGTGCCAGCTCACCATCTGTAACGAGGCGGACTGAAGCTTTCTTT. The chain uses TRBV18 and TRBJ1-1; the D is unclear. Germline V CDR1 and CDR2: KGHSH, LQKENI. The CDR3 runs 15 residues. V was shortened by 2 bases and J by 5 bases, with 15 bases between the two germline ends.